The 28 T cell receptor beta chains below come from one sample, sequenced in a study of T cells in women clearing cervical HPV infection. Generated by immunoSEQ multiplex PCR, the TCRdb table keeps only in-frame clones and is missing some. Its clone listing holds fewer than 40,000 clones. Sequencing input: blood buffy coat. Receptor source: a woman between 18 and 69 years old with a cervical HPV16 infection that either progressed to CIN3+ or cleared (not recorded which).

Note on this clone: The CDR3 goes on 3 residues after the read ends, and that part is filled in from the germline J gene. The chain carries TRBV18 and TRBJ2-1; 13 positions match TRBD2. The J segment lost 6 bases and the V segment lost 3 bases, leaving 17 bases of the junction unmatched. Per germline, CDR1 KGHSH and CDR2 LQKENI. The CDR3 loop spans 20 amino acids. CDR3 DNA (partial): TGTGCCAGCTCACCGGCCCCGCTCACTAGCGGGAGGGCCCCTGCCAATGAG. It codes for CASSPAPLTSGRAPANE. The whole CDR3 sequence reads CASSPAPLTSGRAPANEQFF.

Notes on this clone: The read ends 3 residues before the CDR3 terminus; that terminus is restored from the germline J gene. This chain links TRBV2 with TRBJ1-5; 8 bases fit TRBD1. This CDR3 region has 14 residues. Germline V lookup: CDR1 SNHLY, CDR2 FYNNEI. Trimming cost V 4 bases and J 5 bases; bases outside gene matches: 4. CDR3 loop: CASSGGTGHQPQHF. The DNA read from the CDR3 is TGTGCCAGCAGTGGGGGGACAGGCCATCAGCCC.

The part of the CDR3 DNA that was read is TGTGCCAGCTCACCCAACGCTACCCTCATCCCCTACGAG. Its protein product is CASSPNATLIPYE. The CDR3 in its entirety is CASSPNATLIPYEQYF. The chain joins TRBV18 to TRBJ2-7; no firm D call. Sequencing ends 3 residues short of the CDR3 end; the germline J gene provides the rest. CDR3 size: 16 residues. Germline assignment: CDR1 KGHSH and CDR2 LQKENI. Trimming pared 3 bases from V and 2 bases from J, leaving 17 bases between.

The chain's CDR3 is CASSTIAGSYDYTF. The sequenced CDR3 bases are TGTGCCAGTAGTACCATAGCGGGGTCCTACGAC. The chain employs TRBV19 and TRBJ1-2; D call uncertain. Read sequence stops 3 residues before the CDR3 end, and the germline J gene provides the missing end. The length of the CDR3 is 14 residues. The germline gives CDR1 LNHDA, CDR2 SQIVND (reference sequence).

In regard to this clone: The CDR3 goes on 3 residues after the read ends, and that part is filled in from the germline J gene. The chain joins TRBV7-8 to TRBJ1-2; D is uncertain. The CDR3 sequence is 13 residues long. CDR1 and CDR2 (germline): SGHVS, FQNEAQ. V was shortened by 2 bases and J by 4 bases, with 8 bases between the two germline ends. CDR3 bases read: TGTGCCAGCAGCTTACAAGGGCTCTATGGC. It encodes CASSLQGLYG. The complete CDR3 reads CASSLQGLYGYTF.

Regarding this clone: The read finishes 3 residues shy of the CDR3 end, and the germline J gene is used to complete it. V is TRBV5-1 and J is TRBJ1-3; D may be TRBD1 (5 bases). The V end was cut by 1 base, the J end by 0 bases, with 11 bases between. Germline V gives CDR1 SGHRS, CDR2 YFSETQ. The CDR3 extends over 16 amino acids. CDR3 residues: CASSLPTGDSGNTIYF. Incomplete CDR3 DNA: TGCGCCAGCAGCTTGCCCACGGGGGACTCTGGAAACACC.

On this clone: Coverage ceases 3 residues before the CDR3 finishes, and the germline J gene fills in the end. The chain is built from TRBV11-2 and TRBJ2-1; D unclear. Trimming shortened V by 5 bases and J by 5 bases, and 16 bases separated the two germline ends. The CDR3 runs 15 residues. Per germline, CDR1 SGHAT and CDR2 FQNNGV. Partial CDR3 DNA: TGTGCCAGCAGCCGTAGTTGGGCAGACCACAATGAG. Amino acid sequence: CASSRSWADHNE. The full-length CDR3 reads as CASSRSWADHNEQFF.

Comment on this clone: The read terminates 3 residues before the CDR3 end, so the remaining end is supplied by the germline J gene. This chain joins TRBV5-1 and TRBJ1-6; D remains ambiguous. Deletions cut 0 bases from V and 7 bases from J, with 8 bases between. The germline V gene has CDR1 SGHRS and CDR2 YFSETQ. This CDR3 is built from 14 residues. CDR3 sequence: CASSLEYQNSPLHF. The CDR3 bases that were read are TGCGCCAGCAGCTTGGAATATCAGAATTCACCC.

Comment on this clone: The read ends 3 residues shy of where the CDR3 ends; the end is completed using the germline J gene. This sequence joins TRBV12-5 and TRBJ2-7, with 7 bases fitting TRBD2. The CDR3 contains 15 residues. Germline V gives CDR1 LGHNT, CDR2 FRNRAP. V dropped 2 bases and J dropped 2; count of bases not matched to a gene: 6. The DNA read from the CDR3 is TGTGCTAGTGGTTTGAGGCTAGCGGCTGCCTACGAG. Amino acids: CASGLRLAAAYE. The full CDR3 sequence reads CASGLRLAAAYEQYF. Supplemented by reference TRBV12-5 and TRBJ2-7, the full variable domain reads DARVTQTPRHKVTEMGQEVTMRCQPILGHNTVFWYRQTMMQGLELLAYFRNRAPLDDSGMPKDRFSAEMPDATLATLKIQPSEPRDSAVYFCASGLRLAAAYEQYFGPGTRLTVT.

CDR3 DNA, as far as it was read: TGCGCCAGCGGACCAAGACTAGCGGGGGAGGAGACG. Protein: CASGPRLAGEET. The entire CDR3 protein is CASGPRLAGEETQYF. This chain uses TRBV5-1 with TRBJ2-3, with 12 nucleotides matching TRBD2. Read coverage stops 3 residues before the CDR3 terminus; the germline J gene supplies the remainder. This CDR3 spans 15 amino acids. Germline CDR1 reads SGHRS; CDR2 reads YFSETQ.

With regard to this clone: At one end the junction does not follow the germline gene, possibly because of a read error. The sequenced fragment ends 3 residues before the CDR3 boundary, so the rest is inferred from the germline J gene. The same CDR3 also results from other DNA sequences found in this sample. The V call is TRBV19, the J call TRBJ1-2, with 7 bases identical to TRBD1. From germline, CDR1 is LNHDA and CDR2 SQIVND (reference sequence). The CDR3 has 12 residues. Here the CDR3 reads CTSSYDRDGYTF. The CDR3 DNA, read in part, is TGTACCAGTAGTTACGACAGGGACGGT.

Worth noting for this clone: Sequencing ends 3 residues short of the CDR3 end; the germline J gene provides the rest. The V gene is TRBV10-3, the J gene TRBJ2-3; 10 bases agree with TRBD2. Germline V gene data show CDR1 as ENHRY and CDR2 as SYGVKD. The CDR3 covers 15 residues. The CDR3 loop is CAISISGRKGETQYF. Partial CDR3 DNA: TGTGCCATCAGTATTAGCGGGAGGAAAGGAGAGACG.

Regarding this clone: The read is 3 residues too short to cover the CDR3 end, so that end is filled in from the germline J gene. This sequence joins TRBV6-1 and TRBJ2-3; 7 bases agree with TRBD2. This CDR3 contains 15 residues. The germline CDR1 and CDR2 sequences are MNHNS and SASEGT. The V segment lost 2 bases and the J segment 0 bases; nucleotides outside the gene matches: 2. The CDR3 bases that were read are TGTGCCAGCAGTGAACAGCGGGGAAGCACAGATACG. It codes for CASSEQRGSTDT. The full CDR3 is CASSEQRGSTDTQYF.

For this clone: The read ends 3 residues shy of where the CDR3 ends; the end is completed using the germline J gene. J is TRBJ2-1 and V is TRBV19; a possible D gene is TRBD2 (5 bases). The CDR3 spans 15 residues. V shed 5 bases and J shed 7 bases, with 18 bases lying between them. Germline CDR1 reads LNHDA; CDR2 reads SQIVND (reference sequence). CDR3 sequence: CASSPSGGEFNEQFF. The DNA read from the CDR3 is TGTGCCAGTAGTCCGAGCGGAGGAGAATTTAATGAG.

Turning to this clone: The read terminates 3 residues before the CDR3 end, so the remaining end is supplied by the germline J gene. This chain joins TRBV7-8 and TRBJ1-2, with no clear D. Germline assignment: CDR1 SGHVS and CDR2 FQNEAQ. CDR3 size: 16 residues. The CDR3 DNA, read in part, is TGTGCCAGCAGCTTAGTTCTAGCGGGAGACTCCTACGAG. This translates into CASSLVLAGDSYE. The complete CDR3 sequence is CASSLVLAGDSYEYTF.

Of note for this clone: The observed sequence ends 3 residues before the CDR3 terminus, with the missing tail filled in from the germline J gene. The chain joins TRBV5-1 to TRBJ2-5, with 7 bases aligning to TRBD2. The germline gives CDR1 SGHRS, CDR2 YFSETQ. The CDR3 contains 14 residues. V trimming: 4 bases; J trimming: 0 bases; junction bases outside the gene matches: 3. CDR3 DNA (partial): TGCGCCAGCAGCGCGGGACTACACCAAGAGACC. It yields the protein CASSAGLHQET. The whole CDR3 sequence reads CASSAGLHQETQYF.

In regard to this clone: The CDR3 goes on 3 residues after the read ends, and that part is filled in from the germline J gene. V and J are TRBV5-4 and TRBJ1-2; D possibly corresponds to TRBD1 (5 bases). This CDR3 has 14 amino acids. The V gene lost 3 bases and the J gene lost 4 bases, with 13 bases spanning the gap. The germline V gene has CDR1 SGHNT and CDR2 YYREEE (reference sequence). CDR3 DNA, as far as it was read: TGTGCCAGCAGCTCGAAAGCAGGGAGCTATGGC. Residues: CASSSKAGSYG. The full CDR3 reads CASSSKAGSYGYTF. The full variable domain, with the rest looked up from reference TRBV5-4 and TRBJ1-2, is ETGVTQSPTHLIKTRGQQVTLRCSSQSGHNTVSWYQQALGQGPQFIFQYYREEENGRGNFPPRFSGLQFPNYSSELNVNALELDDSALYLCASSSKAGSYGYTFGSGTRLTVV.

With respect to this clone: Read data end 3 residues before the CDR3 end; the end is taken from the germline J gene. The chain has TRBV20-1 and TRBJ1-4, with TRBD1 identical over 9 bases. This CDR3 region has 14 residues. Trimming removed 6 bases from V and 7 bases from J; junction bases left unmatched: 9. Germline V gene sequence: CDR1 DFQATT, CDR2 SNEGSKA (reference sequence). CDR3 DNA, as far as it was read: TGCAGTGCCAAACAGGGGGCGTTAGGTGAAAAA. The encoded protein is CSAKQGALGEK. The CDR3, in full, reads CSAKQGALGEKLFF.

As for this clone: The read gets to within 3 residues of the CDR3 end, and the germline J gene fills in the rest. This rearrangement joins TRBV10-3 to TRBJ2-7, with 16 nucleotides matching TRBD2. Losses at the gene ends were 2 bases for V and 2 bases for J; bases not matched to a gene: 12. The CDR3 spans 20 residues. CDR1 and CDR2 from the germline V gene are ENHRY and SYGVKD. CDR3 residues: CAISELPGLAGGQNAYEQYF. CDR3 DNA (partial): TGTGCCATCAGTGAGCTGCCGGGACTAGCGGGAGGGCAGAACGCCTACGAG.

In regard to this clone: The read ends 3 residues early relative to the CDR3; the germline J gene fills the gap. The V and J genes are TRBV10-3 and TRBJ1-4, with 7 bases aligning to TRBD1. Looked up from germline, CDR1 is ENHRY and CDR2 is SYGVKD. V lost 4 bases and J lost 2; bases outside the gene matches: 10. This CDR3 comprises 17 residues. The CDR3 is CAISGTDRFKTNEKLFF. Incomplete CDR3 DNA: TGTGCCATCAGTGGAACGGACAGGTTCAAGACTAATGAAAAA.

The CDR3 is CASSLGQGPTYEQYF. CDR3 DNA, as far as it was read: TGTGCCAGCAGCCTCGGACAGGGGCCAACCTACGAG. This chain links TRBV13 with TRBJ2-7; 9 bases align to TRBD1. The DNA ends 3 residues before the CDR3 does, and the rest of the CDR3 is filled in from the germline J gene. This CDR3 spans 15 amino acids. The ends lost 5 bases at V and 2 bases at J; junction bases unmatched: 7. Germline V gives CDR1 PRHDT, CDR2 FYEKMQ (reference sequence).

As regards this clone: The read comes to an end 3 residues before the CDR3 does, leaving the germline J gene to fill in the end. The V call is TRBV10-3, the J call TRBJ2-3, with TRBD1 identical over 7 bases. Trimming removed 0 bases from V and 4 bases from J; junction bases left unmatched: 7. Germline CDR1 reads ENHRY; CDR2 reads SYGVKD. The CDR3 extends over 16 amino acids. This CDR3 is CAISESTGMVADTQYF. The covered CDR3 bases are TGTGCCATCAGTGAGTCGACAGGGATGGTCGCAGATACG.

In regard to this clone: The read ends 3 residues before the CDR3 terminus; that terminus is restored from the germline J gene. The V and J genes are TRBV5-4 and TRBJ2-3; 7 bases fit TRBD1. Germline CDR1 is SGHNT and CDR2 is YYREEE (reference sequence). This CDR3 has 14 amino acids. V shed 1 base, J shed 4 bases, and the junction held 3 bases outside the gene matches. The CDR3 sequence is CASSLSQGADTQYF. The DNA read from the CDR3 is TGTGCCAGCAGCTTGAGCCAGGGGGCAGATACG.

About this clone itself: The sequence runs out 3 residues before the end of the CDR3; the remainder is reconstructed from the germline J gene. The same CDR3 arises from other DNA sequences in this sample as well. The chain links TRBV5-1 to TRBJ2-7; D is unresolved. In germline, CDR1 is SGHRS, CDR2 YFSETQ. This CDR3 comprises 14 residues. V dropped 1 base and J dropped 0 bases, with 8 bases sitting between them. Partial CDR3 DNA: TGCGCCAGCAGCTTGTCAGGCAGCTCCTACGAG. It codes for CASSLSGSSYE. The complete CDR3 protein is CASSLSGSSYEQYF.

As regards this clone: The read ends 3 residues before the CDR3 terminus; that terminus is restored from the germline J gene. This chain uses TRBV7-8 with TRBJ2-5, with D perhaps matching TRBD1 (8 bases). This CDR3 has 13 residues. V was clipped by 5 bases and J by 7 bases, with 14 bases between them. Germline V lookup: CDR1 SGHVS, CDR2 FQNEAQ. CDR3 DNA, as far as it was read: TGTGCCAGCAGCGACAACAGGGGGGGGACC. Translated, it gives CASSDNRGGT. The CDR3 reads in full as CASSDNRGGTQYF.

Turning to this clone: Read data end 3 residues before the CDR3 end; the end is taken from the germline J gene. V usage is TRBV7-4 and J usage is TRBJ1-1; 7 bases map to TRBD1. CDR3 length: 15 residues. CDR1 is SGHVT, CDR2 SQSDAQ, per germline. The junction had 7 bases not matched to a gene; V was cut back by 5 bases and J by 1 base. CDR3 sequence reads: CASSVPGTENTEAFF. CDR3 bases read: TGTGCCAGCAGCGTTCCCGGGACAGAGAACACTGAA.

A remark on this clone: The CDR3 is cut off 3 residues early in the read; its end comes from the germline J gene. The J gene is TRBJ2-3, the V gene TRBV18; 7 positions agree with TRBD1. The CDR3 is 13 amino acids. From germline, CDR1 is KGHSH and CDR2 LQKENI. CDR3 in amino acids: CASSPDRDQPQYF. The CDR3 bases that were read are TGTGCCAGCTCACCCGACAGGGACCAGCCG.

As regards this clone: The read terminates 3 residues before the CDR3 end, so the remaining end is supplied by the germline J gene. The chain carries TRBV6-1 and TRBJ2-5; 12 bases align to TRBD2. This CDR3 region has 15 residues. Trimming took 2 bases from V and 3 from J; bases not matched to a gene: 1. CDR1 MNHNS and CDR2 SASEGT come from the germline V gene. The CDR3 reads CASSELAGGEETQYF. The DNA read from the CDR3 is TGTGCCAGCAGTGAACTAGCGGGGGGGGAAGAGACC.